This TCR beta chain was captured by sequencing in a study of T cell repertoires in cytomegalovirus infection. This clonotype showed up just a few times. What it binds is unknown. The V end was cut by 0 bases, the J end by 0 bases, with 8 bases between. CDR3 size: 15 residues. Germline V gene data show CDR1 as LGHNA and CDR2 as YSLEER. TCRdb ran MiXCR on the reads and lists one entry per CDR3 protein. The sample has more than 250,000 distinct CDR3 sequences, around 25% seen once. The chain recombines TRBV4-3 with TRBJ1-2, with D perhaps TRBD1 (5 bases). Sequenced material: cultured PBMCs, taken from culture after CMV antigen stimulation. This TCR was sampled from a human donor in good health (CMV status not recorded). Some clones in this sample may be carry-over from other donors' samples. CDR3 sequence reads: CASSQDLGANYGYTF. The CDR3 DNA reads as TGCGCCAGCAGCCAAGACCTGGGGGCTAACTATGGCTACACCTTC.